This record covers a single T cell receptor beta chain. As yet, its antigen is unknown. This record belongs to a study of OX40 agonist ivuxolimab in advanced cancers. Study-wide background: Patients in dose escalation had liver, melanoma, kidney or head and neck cancers. Participants, 82.7% male, averaged roughly 60 years of age, ranging from about 23 to 85. Three partial responders included one hepatocellular carcinoma patient and two cutaneous melanoma patients.

Produced via immunoSEQ multiplex PCR; TCRdb's table is partial and in-frame only. There are under 70,000 clones in the sample; 85% occur only once, and less than 5% lies in the top ten. Study-wide results and limits: By week 6 at 0.1 to 3.0 mg/kg, blood CD4+ and CD8+ T cells had expanded clonally.

V lost 4 bases to trimming and J lost 7 bases, with 20 bases between them. Germline V lookup: CDR1 SGHKS, CDR2 YYEKEE (reference sequence). The CDR3 consists of 15 residues. The specimen was CD4+ or CD8+ T cells sorted from blood, collected in a trial of the OX40 agonist ivuxolimab. This clonotype was obtained from an adult with an advanced solid tumor such as melanoma, head and neck, liver or kidney cancer. The chain has TRBV5-5 and TRBJ1-2, with D unresolved. In DNA form, the CDR3 reads TGTGCCAGCAGCCAGGAGGAGAGGGTGAGGGTTGGCTACACCTTC. It translates to CASSQEERVRVGYTF. Using reference TRBV5-5 and TRBJ1-2 for the parts outside the CDR3, the full variable domain is DAGVTQSPTHLIKTRGQQVTLRCSPISGHKSVSWYQQVLGQGPQFIFQYYEKEERGRGNFPDRFSARQFPNYSSELNVNALLLGDSALYLCASSQEERVRVGYTFGSGTRLTVV.